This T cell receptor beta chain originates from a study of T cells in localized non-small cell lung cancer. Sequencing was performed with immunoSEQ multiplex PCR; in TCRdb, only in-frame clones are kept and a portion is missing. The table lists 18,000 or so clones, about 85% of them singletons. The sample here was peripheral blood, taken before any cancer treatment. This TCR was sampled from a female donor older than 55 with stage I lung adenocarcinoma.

CDR3 bases: TGTGCCATCAGTGGAGGGGGTTTTGGTGAGCAGTTCTTC. It encodes CAISGGGFGEQFF. The genes are TRBV10-3 and TRBJ2-1; a weak D match, TRBD1 (6 bases). The CDR3 consists of 13 residues. Germline values: CDR1 ENHRY, CDR2 SYGVKD. Trimming pared 4 bases from V and 9 bases from J, leaving 13 bases between.